This T cell receptor (beta chain) originates from a study of shared clonotypes between healthy human individuals. Study at large: The study used three CD4 naive, three CD4 memory, two CD8 naive and one CD8 memory plate per donor. Whole-study results and caveats: In contrast to clonotypes shared by all four donors, non-shared clonotypes had lower generation probabilities.

CD8 cells classed as naive were CD45RO-negative and positively selected for CCR7, excluding terminally differentiated effector memory CD45RA+ cells. Assay: immunoSEQ multiplex PCR; the TCRdb copy retains only in-frame clones and omits some. The sample records some 2.1 million clones, 93% being singletons. Comments on this clone: Its specificity is unknown.

The V gene end was trimmed by 0 bases and the J gene end by 9 bases; junction bases not matched to a gene: 8. Germline CDR1 MNHEY, CDR2 SVGAGI. The CDR3 extends over 15 amino acids. This TCR was recovered from a man between 18 and 35 years old in good health. Some clones in this sample may be carry-over from other donors' samples. The chain joins TRBV6-5 to TRBJ2-1; 7 nucleotides line up with TRBD1. What was sequenced was naive CD8+ T cells from PBMCs. In DNA form, the CDR3 reads TGTGCCAGCAGTTACTCTAGGGGGCAGCACGGTGAGCAGTTCTTC. Its translation: CASSYSRGQHGEQFF.